These 11 T cell receptor beta chains share one sample of origin, sequenced in a study of molecular identifiers for immune sequencing clone quantification. MiXCR was run by TCRdb on the PCR reads, yielding one entry per CDR3 protein. The table shows about 54,000 distinct CDR3 sequences, with around 25% occurring only once. Material: naive CD8+ T cells from blood, with Jurkat cell RNA spiked in. Subset: FACS-sorted CD8+CD4-CCR7+CD45RA+ naive T cells. The receptors were gathered from a human donor in good health. Some libraries in this study had Jurkat cell RNA spiked in.

This clonotype occurred many times. The genes are TRBV6-1 and TRBJ2-3; D might be TRBD1 (5 bases). CDR1 and CDR2 (germline): MNHNS, SASEGT. Trimming took off 2 bases at V and 0 bases at J, with 15 bases between the two ends. The CDR3 contains 17 residues. The CDR3 region is CASSESHPGMSTDTQYF. The DNA for the CDR3 is TGTGCCAGCAGTGAATCCCATCCAGGGATGAGCACAGATACGCAGTATTTT.

This clonotype appeared many times. The chain links TRBV29-1 to TRBJ2-3; D is uncertain. V was clipped by 6 bases and J by 0 bases, with 7 bases between them. This CDR3 is 12 amino acids long. The germline gives CDR1 SQVTM, CDR2 ANQGSEA. The CDR3 is CSVYSSTDTQYF. CDR3 sequence (DNA): TGCAGCGTATACTCTAGCACAGATACGCAGTATTTT.

About this clonotype: A much larger clonotype is one base distant, so this may be a read error. This sequence joins TRBV7-6 and TRBJ2-7, with TRBD2 matching over 11 bases. Germline CDR1 SGHVS, CDR2 FNYEAQ. This CDR3 is built from 17 residues. CDR3 protein: CASGLESSGGAYYEQYF. CDR3 sequence (DNA): TGTGCCAGCGGCTTAGAAAGTAGCGGGGGGGCCTATTACGAGCAGTACTTC.

The CDR3 reads CATSDVYNEQFF. As DNA, the CDR3 is TGTGCCACCAGTGACGTATACAATGAGCAGTTCTTC. The chain has TRBV24-1 and TRBJ2-1; D call uncertain. Germline lookup yields CDR1 KGHDR and CDR2 SFDVKD. The CDR3 runs to 12 residues. Trimming removed 4 bases from V and 4 bases from J, with 4 bases in between.

This clonotype showed up just a few times. The rearrangement links TRBV6-5 to TRBJ1-5; D might be TRBD1 (5 bases). Trimming removed 5 bases at V and 1 base at J, with 12 bases between. The CDR3 sequence is 15 residues long. Germline V lookup: CDR1 MNHEY, CDR2 SVGAGI. DNA of the CDR3: TGTGCCAGCAGTCCTGCTGACAGCAGCAATCAGCCCCAGCATTTT. It yields the protein CASSPADSSNQPQHF.

Comment on this clonotype: An end of the junction differs from the germline gene, which may be a read error. The chain links TRBV29-1 to TRBJ2-7, with 8 bases aligning to TRBD2. There are 15 residues in the CDR3. Germline V gene sequence: CDR1 SQVTM, CDR2 ANQGSEA. The CDR3 spells CGVLHSGTASYAQYF. Here the CDR3 DNA reads TGCGGCGTTCTACATAGCGGGACGGCCTCCTACGCGCAGTACTTC.

Comment on this clonotype: With a much larger clone just one base away, this may be a read error. The CDR3: CASSRSQGDTEAFF. The CDR3 DNA is TGTGCCAGCAGTCGCTCACAGGGAGACACTGAAGCTTTCTTT. The gene calls are TRBV7-6 and TRBJ1-1; TRBD1 might be the D (6 bases). The V gene's germline CDR1 is SGHVS and CDR2 FNYEAQ. Trimming took off 6 bases at V and 3 bases at J, with 14 bases between the two ends. This CDR3 is 14 amino acids long. Combining the CDR3 with reference TRBV7-6 and TRBJ1-1 gives the whole variable domain GAGVSQSPRYKVTKRGQDVALRCDPISGHVSLYWYRQALGQGPEFLTYFNYEAQQDKSGLPNDRFSAERPEGSISTLTIQRTEQRDSAMYRCASSRSQGDTEAFFGQGTRLTVV.

This clonotype was found many times. V gene TRBV7-9 combines with J gene TRBJ1-5; D is possibly TRBD1 (5 bases). With 2 bases removed from V and 5 bases from J, the gap between germline ends came to 16 bases. The CDR3 length is 16 residues. Germline-derived CDR1 and CDR2 are SEHNR and FQNEAQ (reference sequence). The DNA for the CDR3 is TGTGCCAGCAGCTTATTCCGCGGAGGGGTGGATCAGCCCCAGCATTTT. It codes for CASSLFRGGVDQPQHF.

In the case of this clonotype: With a much larger clone just one base away, this may be a read error. J is TRBJ2-1 and V is TRBV19; 10 bases fit TRBD2. Germline V CDR1 and CDR2: LNHDA, SQIVND (reference sequence). The CDR3 runs to 17 residues. The CDR3 loop is CASSMSWGTSAHNGQFF. The CDR3 DNA sequence: TGTGCCAGTAGTATGAGCTGGGGGACTAGCGCCCACAATGGGCAGTTCTTC.

Ten or more counts support this clonotype. The rearrangement uses TRBV27 and TRBJ2-2, with D possibly matching TRBD2 (7 bases). Germline CDR1 and CDR2: MNHEY and SMNVEV (reference sequence). The CDR3 runs 17 residues. V shed 2 bases and J shed 3 bases, with 16 bases lying between them. In DNA, the CDR3 is TGTGCCAGCAGTTTAGGAACGGGGGGCGCGTACACCGGGGAGCTGTTTTTT. Its protein is CASSLGTGGAYTGELFF.

This clonotype was seen more than once but under ten times. Possible read error: a much larger clone is one base away. The chain joins TRBV29-1 to TRBJ2-1; possibly TRBD1 for D (6 bases). This CDR3 contains 15 residues. Deletions cut 7 bases from V and 2 bases from J, with 18 bases between. Germline assignment: CDR1 SQVTM and CDR2 ANQGSEA. This chain's CDR3 is CSGALRGPPYNEQFF. In nucleotides, the CDR3 is TGCAGCGGTGCCCTCAGGGGTCCTCCCTACAATGAGCAGTTCTTC.